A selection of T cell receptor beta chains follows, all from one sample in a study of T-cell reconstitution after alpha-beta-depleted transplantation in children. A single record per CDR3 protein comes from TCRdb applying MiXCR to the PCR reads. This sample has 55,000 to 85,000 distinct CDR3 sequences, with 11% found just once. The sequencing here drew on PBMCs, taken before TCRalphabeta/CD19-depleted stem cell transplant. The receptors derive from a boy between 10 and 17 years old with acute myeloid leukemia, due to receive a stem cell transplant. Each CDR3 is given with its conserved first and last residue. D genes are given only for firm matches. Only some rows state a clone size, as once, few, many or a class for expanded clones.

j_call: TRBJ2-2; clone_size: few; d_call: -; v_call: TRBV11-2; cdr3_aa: CASSPSRQVALFF; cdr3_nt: TGTGCCAGCAGCCCAAGTCGACAGGTCGCTCTGTTTTTT
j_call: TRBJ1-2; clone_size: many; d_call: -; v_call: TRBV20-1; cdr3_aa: CSARPAASNYGYTF; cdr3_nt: TGCAGTGCTAGGCCGGCAGCCTCTAACTATGGCTACACCTTC
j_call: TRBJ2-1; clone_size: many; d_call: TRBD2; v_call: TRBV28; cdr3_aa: CASSGAGEGDNEQFF; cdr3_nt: TGTGCCAGCAGTGGGGCGGGAGAAGGGGACAATGAGCAGTTCTTC
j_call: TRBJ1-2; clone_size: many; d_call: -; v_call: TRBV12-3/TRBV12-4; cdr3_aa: CASSRARGVTYGYTF; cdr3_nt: TGTGCCAGCAGTCGCGCGAGGGGGGTGACCTATGGCTACACCTTC
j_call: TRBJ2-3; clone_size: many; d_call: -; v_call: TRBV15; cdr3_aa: CATSRETTDTQYF; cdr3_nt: TGTGCCACCAGCAGAGAAACCACAGATACGCAGTATTTT
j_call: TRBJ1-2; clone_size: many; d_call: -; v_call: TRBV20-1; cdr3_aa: CSARFLGGNGYTF; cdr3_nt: TGCAGTGCTAGGTTTCTGGGGGGAAATGGCTACACCTTC
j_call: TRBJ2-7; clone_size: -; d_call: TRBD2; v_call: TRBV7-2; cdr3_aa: CASSRTSGEYEQHF; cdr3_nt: TGTGCCAGCAGCCGGACTAGCGGAGAGTACGAGCAGCACTTC
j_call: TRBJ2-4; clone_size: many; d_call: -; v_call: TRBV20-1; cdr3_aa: CSAPTGAKNIQYF; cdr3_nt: TGCAGTGCCCCTACGGGAGCCAAAAACATTCAGTACTTC
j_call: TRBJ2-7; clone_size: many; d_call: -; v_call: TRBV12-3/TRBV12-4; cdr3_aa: CASQDGPGIFREQYF; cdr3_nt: TGTGCCTCGCAGGACGGGCCAGGGATCTTTCGGGAGCAGTACTTC
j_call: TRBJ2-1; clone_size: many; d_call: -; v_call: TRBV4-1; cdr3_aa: CASSQVPAREQFF; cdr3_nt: TGCGCCAGCAGCCAAGTTCCGGCACGAGAGCAGTTCTTC
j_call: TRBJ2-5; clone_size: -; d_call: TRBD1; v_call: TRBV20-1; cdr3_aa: CSAYGTASQETQYF; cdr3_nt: TGCAGTGCCTACGGGACAGCCTCTCAAGAGACCCAGTACTTC